This TCR beta chain was obtained from a study of blood T cell repertoires in COVID-19. In the study overall: Donors in the United States, Italy and Spain gave samples during acute or convalescent COVID-19.

Assay: immunoSEQ multiplex PCR; the TCRdb copy retains only in-frame clones and omits some. The sample records around 64,000 clones, 85% to 90% being singletons. Trimming at V came to 4 bases and at J to 8 bases, leaving 4 bases not matched to a gene. Germline V lookup: CDR1 KGHDR, CDR2 SFDVKD. The CDR3 loop spans 13 amino acids. The sample taken for sequencing was peripheral blood. The chain couples TRBV24-1 to TRBJ1-1; 9 nucleotides agree with TRBD1. The receptor comes from a man aged 50 to 59 with active COVID-19. CDR3 sequence: CATSDPDRGEAFF. CDR3 sequence (DNA): TGTGCCACCAGTGACCCGGACAGGGGAGAAGCTTTCTTT.